Here is one T cell receptor (beta chain) with its context. Its antigen remains unknown. Healthy donors had no documented immune events, such as infections, while sampled. Germline V CDR1 and CDR2: ENHRY, SYGVKD. This CDR3 has 14 amino acids. V shed 4 bases and J 3 bases; nucleotides not matched to a gene: 2. Generated by immunoSEQ multiplex PCR, the TCRdb table keeps only in-frame clones and is missing some. The table has about 130,000 clones, 86% seen once. This record belongs to a study of identifying expanded T cells in peripheral blood. Study findings and constraints: Across healthy donors, higher total template counts meant significantly greater approximately two-week count variance. Approximately 1.2 clones differed between technical replicates, versus roughly 17 and 20 over time.

This clonotype originated in a person aged 18 to 75 in good health. V usage is TRBV10-3 and J usage is TRBJ2-7, with TRBD2 matching 11 bases. The sequencing sample was made of blood. CDR3 nucleotides: TGTGCCATCAGTGGGCTAGCGGGGGGCTACGAGCAGTACTTC. Amino acid sequence: CAISGLAGGYEQYF.